The clone carrying this T cell receptor (beta chain) was seen at least ten times. Deletions cut 1 base from V and 6 bases from J, with 12 bases between. Germline values: CDR1 SGHTA, CDR2 FQGNSA. The CDR3 is 14 amino acids. TCRdb passed the 5' RACE reads through MiXCR, listing each CDR3 protein once. Among about 53,000 distinct CDR3 sequences, 7.5% to 9.5% were seen once, and the ten largest hold roughly 2%. This sample's time point: longitudinal time-point 3. Unsorted libraries were prepared from 2 million PBMCs held at -80 C. The data are from a study of neurological immune-mediated disorders. Sequencing was done on a sample of PBMCs. The rearrangement joins TRBV7-2 to TRBJ1-2; TRBD1 might be the D (5 bases). This TCR was recovered from a woman aged 40-49 years in good health. Here the CDR3 DNA reads TGTGCCAGCAGCTTAGTAGGAGGAGGGGATGGCTACACCTTC. Protein sequence: CASSLVGGGDGYTF.